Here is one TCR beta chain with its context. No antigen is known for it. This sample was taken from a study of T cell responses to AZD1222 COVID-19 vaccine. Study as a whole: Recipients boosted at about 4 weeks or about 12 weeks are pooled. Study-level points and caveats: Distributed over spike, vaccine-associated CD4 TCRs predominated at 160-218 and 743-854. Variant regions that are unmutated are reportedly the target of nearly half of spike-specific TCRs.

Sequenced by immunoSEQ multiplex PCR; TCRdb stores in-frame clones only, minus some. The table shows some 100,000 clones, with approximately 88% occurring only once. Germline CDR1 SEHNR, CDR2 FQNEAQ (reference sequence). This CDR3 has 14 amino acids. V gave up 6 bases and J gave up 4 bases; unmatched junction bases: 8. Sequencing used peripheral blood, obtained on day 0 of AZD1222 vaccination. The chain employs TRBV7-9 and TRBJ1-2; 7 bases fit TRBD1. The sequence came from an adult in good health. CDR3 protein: CASSSWDSSYGYTF. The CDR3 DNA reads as TGTGCCAGCAGTTCTTGGGACAGCAGCTATGGCTACACCTTC.